A single sample is the source of the 31 T cell receptor beta chains below, sequenced in a study of CD8 T cells in ankylosing spondylitis (dated by TCRdb to between 2016 and 2019). The library came from 5' RACE. Sequencing used an Illumina HiSeq 2500. The public reads were reanalyzed by TCRdb: fastp trimming at Q25, MiXCR alignment, in-frame beta chains only. Every entry covers one CDR3 protein and lists the most common genes and DNA from its rows. For this sample there are 250,000 to 300,000 distinct CDR3 sequences; around 20% appear just once. The ten most abundant clones make up 7.5% to 9% of the sample. The source material was blood, either unsorted or a sorted T cell fraction (not recorded which). The receptor set was obtained from a male donor with ankylosing spondylitis or in good health (not recorded which).

The CDR3 loop is CASSQAGLAGGTGELFF. The CDR3 nucleotides read TGTGCCAGCAGCCAGGCAGGACTAGCGGGAGGTACCGGGGAGCTGTTTTTT. V is TRBV4-2 and J is TRBJ2-2; 14 bases match TRBD2. V shed 3 bases and J 5 bases; nucleotides not matched to a gene: 5. CDR1 and CDR2 (germline): LGHNA, YNFKEQ. The CDR3 consists of 17 residues.

The J gene is TRBJ2-2, the V gene TRBV20-1; 10 bases are a match to TRBD2. Germline trimming cut 6 bases from V and 4 bases from J; bases unmatched to any gene: 5. Germline V lookup: CDR1 DFQATT, CDR2 SNEGSKA (reference sequence). The CDR3 is 14 residues long. CDR3 protein: CSAPSGSATGELFF. The CDR3 nucleotides are TGCAGTGCCCCTAGCGGGAGTGCCACCGGGGAGCTGTTTTTT.

This clonotype came up a few times. This chain links TRBV28 with TRBJ2-2; TRBD1 matches 10 bases. The CDR3 totals 16 residues. J gave up 3 bases and V 6 bases, and 7 bases lay outside the gene matches. Germline-derived CDR1 and CDR2 are MDHEN and SYDVKM. This CDR3 is CASSDGDRGYTGELFF. CDR3 nucleotide sequence: TGTGCCAGCAGCGACGGGGACAGGGGCTACACCGGGGAGCTGTTTTTT.

This clonotype has only a few counts. V usage is TRBV5-1 and J usage is TRBJ2-1; 11 positions match TRBD2. Germline V gives CDR1 SGHRS, CDR2 YFSETQ. After removal of 4 bases from V and 9 bases from J, the junction contained 12 bases not matched to a gene. This CDR3 spans 16 amino acids. The CDR3 loop is CASSRIGTSGLSEQFF. The CDR3 nucleotides are TGCGCCAGCAGCCGCATCGGGACTAGCGGACTCTCTGAGCAGTTCTTC.

The V and J genes are TRBV20-1 and TRBJ1-2; D remains ambiguous. From germline, CDR1 is DFQATT and CDR2 SNEGSKA (reference sequence). The CDR3 spans 12 residues. The V end was cut by 5 bases, the J end by 0 bases, with 7 bases between. The CDR3 here is CSAASTNYGYTF. In nucleotides, the CDR3 is TGCAGTGCTGCCAGTACTAACTATGGCTACACCTTC.

The V call is TRBV11-2, the J call TRBJ2-7; a possible D gene is TRBD1 (6 bases). CDR3 length: 17 amino acids. Trimming took off 10 bases at V and 2 bases at J, with 27 bases between the two ends. CDR1 SGHAT and CDR2 FQNNGV come from the germline V gene. The CDR3 region is CANSSRGVSGAPYEQYV. CDR3 in DNA: TGTGCCAACAGTTCTCGTGGGGTATCAGGGGCGCCCTACGAGCAGTACGTC.

The CDR3 DNA is TGTGCCAGCAGCCAAGCACCATCAGATACGCAGTATTTT. Its translation is CASSQAPSDTQYF. The rearrangement uses TRBV3-1 and TRBJ2-3; D remains ambiguous. Trimming left V 1 base short and J 4 bases short, with 6 bases between. Germline V gives CDR1 LGHDT, CDR2 YNNKEL (reference sequence). CDR3 length equals 13 residues.

In this sample, this clonotype turned up a few times. The CDR3 DNA is TGTGCCAGCAGCTACGGGGCTAGCACAGATACGCAGTATTTT. Protein sequence: CASSYGASTDTQYF. This chain uses TRBV5-6 with TRBJ2-3; D is possibly TRBD1 or TRBD2 (5 bases each). This CDR3 spans 14 amino acids. Germline assignment: CDR1 SGHDT and CDR2 YYEEEE. Deletions cut 3 bases from V and 0 bases from J, with 8 bases between.

This clonotype was observed many times. The J gene is TRBJ2-3, the V gene TRBV24-1, with no clear D. Germline V lookup: CDR1 KGHDR, CDR2 SFDVKD. The ends were cut back, 5 bases at V and 4 bases at J, with 3 bases in the middle. This CDR3 has 11 residues. This chain's CDR3 is CATSGADTQYF. The CDR3 nucleotides read TGTGCCACCAGTGGCGCAGATACGCAGTATTTT.

A few counts support this clonotype. V usage is TRBV5-6 and J usage is TRBJ2-1, with TRBD1 matching 9 bases. The CDR3 consists of 14 residues. Germline CDR1 reads SGHDT; CDR2 reads YYEEEE. With 3 bases clipped from V and 6 bases from J, the junction kept 4 bases outside the gene matches. DNA for the CDR3: TGTGCCAGCAGCTCTTCGACAGGGGGCAATGAGCAGTTCTTC. Translation gives CASSSSTGGNEQFF.

This clonotype was detected only a few times. This chain uses TRBV6-1 with TRBJ2-1; no firm D call. The CDR3 contains 13 residues. With 0 bases removed from V and 8 bases from J, the gap between germline ends came to 8 bases. CDR1 and CDR2 from the germline V gene are MNHNS and SASEGT. CDR3 sequence (DNA): TGTGCCAGCAGTGAAGCGCGAGGATATGAGCAGTTCTTC. Translated: CASSEARGYEQFF.

CDR3 sequence reads: CSVRIGYGNQPQHF. In DNA form, the CDR3 reads TGCAGCGTTCGAATCGGGTATGGCAATCAGCCCCAGCATTTT. The rearrangement joins TRBV29-1 to TRBJ1-5; D is uncertain. Germline V gene sequence: CDR1 SQVTM, CDR2 ANQGSEA. The CDR3 extends over 14 amino acids. Trimming removed 5 bases at V and 2 bases at J, with 13 bases between.

This clonotype showed up just a few times. This rearrangement joins TRBV5-1 to TRBJ2-1; D is undetermined. This CDR3 contains 14 residues. The germline V gene encodes CDR1 SGHRS and CDR2 YFSETQ. V was trimmed by 1 base and J by 4 bases, leaving 9 bases between them. The DNA for the CDR3 is TGCGCCAGCAGCTTGCAACACCTTTACAATGAGCAGTTCTTC. Translated, it gives CASSLQHLYNEQFF. Drawing the rest from reference TRBV5-1 and TRBJ2-1, the complete variable domain is KAGVTQTPRYLIKTRGQQVTLSCSPISGHRSVSWYQQTPGQGLQFLFEYFSETQRNKGNFPGRFSGRQFSNSRSEMNVSTLELGDSALYLCASSLQHLYNEQFFGPGTRLTVL.

A few counts support this clonotype. This chain uses TRBV19 with TRBJ1-5; TRBD1 aligns across 8 bases. V dropped 5 bases and J dropped 3; count of bases not matched to a gene: 12. Germline lookup yields CDR1 LNHDA and CDR2 SQIVND (reference sequence). The CDR3 length is 17 residues. The DNA of the CDR3 is TGTGCCAGTAGTCCCCCCCGGGGGGACAGGACCAATCAGCCCCAGCATTTT. Its translation is CASSPPRGDRTNQPQHF.

This clonotype was counted between two and nine times. V usage is TRBV7-3 and J usage is TRBJ2-1; possibly TRBD2 for D (6 bases). V was trimmed by 5 bases and J by 10 bases, leaving 12 bases between them. The germline CDR1 and CDR2 sequences are SGHTA and FQGTGA. The CDR3 is 12 residues long. The CDR3, as DNA: TGTGCCAGCAGCACGCAGGAGGGAGAGCAGTTCTTC. Translated: CASSTQEGEQFF.

The gene calls are TRBV24-1 and TRBJ2-3; D unclear. Trimming pared 3 bases from V and 4 bases from J, leaving 13 bases between. There are 15 residues in the CDR3. The germline CDR1 and CDR2 sequences are KGHDR and SFDVKD. CDR3 nucleotide sequence: TGTGCCACCAGTGATACGAGTGGGAAACCAGATACGCAGTATTTT. Its protein product is CATSDTSGKPDTQYF.

This chain uses TRBV4-2 with TRBJ2-3; 9 positions match TRBD1. The CDR3 length is 16 residues. The germline V gene encodes CDR1 LGHNA and CDR2 YNFKEQ. With V trimmed by 3 bases and J by 2 bases, 6 bases remained unmatched. CDR3 bases: TGTGCCAGCAGCCACCGGGACAGGGATAACACAGATACGCAGTATTTT. Its protein product is CASSHRDRDNTDTQYF.

The sample holds a few counts of this clonotype. This sequence joins TRBV3-1 and TRBJ1-3, with TRBD1 as a possible D gene (6 bases). The CDR3 length is 14 residues. Germline V gene sequence: CDR1 LGHDT, CDR2 YNNKEL (reference sequence). V was pared by 7 bases and J by 4 bases, with 14 bases between. In DNA form, the CDR3 reads TGTGCCAGCACCGGGTGGGGGCTCGGAAACACCATATATTTT. It encodes CASTGWGLGNTIYF.

This clonotype appeared a few times. The chain uses TRBV15 and TRBJ2-4; D possibly matches TRBD1 or TRBD2 (5 bases each). The germline CDR1 and CDR2 sequences are LNHNV and YYDKDF (reference sequence). The CDR3 totals 15 residues. Trimming removed 4 bases at V and 8 bases at J, with 18 bases between. CDR3 residues: CATSIPGAARDIQYF. The CDR3 nucleotides are TGTGCCACCAGCATCCCCGGGGCCGCACGGGACATTCAGTACTTC.

This clonotype was counted a few times. The chain joins TRBV3-1 to TRBJ1-1; no definite D call. V lost 1 base, J lost 3 bases, and 9 bases lay in between. This CDR3 spans 14 amino acids. Germline V CDR1 and CDR2: LGHDT, YNNKEL (reference sequence). CDR3 coding DNA: TGTGCCAGCAGCCAAGTGGCAGGCGACACTGAAGCTTTCTTT. This encodes CASSQVAGDTEAFF. The full variable domain, completed using reference TRBV3-1 and TRBJ1-1, is DTAVSQTPKYLVTQMGNDKSIKCEQNLGHDTMYWYKQDSKKFLKIMFSYNNKELIINETVPNRFSPKSPDKAHLNLHINSLELGDSAVYFCASSQVAGDTEAFFGQGTRLTVV.

This chain joins TRBV4-2 and TRBJ1-5, with D possibly being TRBD1 (6 bases). Germline V gene lookup returns CDR1 LGHNA and CDR2 YNFKEQ. V was trimmed by 3 bases and J by 3 bases, leaving 12 bases between them. The CDR3 totals 15 residues. In nucleotides, the CDR3 is TGTGCCAGCAGCCAGGAGGGACACTACAATCAGCCCCAGCATTTT. Protein sequence: CASSQEGHYNQPQHF.

The chain employs TRBV5-5 and TRBJ1-3; 9 bases match TRBD1. The J segment lost 0 bases and the V segment lost 6 bases, leaving 7 bases of the junction unmatched. The germline V gene has CDR1 SGHKS and CDR2 YYEKEE (reference sequence). The CDR3 sequence is 16 residues long. CDR3 DNA: TGTGCCAGCAACCAACAGGGGGCCAACTCTGGAAACACCATATATTTT. Translating it yields CASNQQGANSGNTIYF. Supplemented by reference TRBV5-5 and TRBJ1-3, the full variable domain reads DAGVTQSPTHLIKTRGQQVTLRCSPISGHKSVSWYQQVLGQGPQFIFQYYEKEERGRGNFPDRFSARQFPNYSSELNVNALLLGDSALYLCASNQQGANSGNTIYFGEGSWLTVV.

The chain combines TRBV5-5 with TRBJ2-7; 9 nucleotides line up with TRBD2. The CDR3 runs 15 residues. Germline CDR1 reads SGHKS; CDR2 reads YYEKEE (reference sequence). V gave up 4 bases and J gave up 0 bases; unmatched junction bases: 5. The CDR3 DNA reads as TGTGCCAGCAGCCAGGGACTAGCTCTCTCCTACGAGCAGTACGTC. Translating gives CASSQGLALSYEQYV.

The rearrangement joins TRBV11-2 to TRBJ2-2; 9 bases are shared with TRBD1. J gave up 9 bases and V 3 bases, and 8 bases lay outside the gene matches. Germline V gene sequence: CDR1 SGHAT, CDR2 FQNNGV. The CDR3 is 15 amino acids. The CDR3 reads CASSFGQGMRRELFF. CDR3 bases: TGTGCCAGCAGCTTTGGACAGGGGATGAGGAGGGAGCTGTTTTTT.

The rearrangement links TRBV12-3 or TRBV12-4 to TRBJ1-5; D is uncertain. The CDR3 is made up of 14 amino acids. The germline V and J ends were trimmed by 2 bases and 7 bases, with 12 bases remaining between them. The CDR3 nucleotides are TGTGCCAGCAGTTTAAGTCGCGGTGGGCAGCCCCAGCATTTT. It encodes CASSLSRGGQPQHF.

This clonotype occurred a few times. This chain joins TRBV28 and TRBJ1-6, with 7 bases fitting TRBD1. The CDR3 is 15 amino acids. CDR1 and CDR2 from the germline V gene are MDHEN and SYDVKM. V shed 4 bases, J shed 9 bases, and the junction held 9 bases outside the gene matches. This CDR3 is CASSSRTGKSSPLHF. The CDR3 DNA reads as TGTGCCAGCAGTTCCCGGACAGGAAAGTCTTCACCCCTCCACTTT. The full variable domain, with the rest looked up from reference TRBV28 and TRBJ1-6, is DVKVTQSSRYLVKRTGEKVFLECVQDMDHENMFWYRQDPGLGLRLIYFSYDVKMKEKGDIPEGYSVSREKKERFSLILESASTNQTSMYLCASSSRTGKSSPLHFGNGTRLTVT.

A few counts support this clonotype. The rearrangement joins TRBV28 to TRBJ1-5; D may be TRBD1 (5 bases). V lost 1 base, J lost 2 bases, and 15 bases lay in between. This CDR3 has 17 residues. The germline V gene has CDR1 MDHEN and CDR2 SYDVKM. CDR3 sequence reads: CASSLSPARVGNQPQHF. The CDR3 DNA sequence: TGTGCCAGCAGTTTATCCCCAGCCAGGGTTGGCAATCAGCCCCAGCATTTT.

The chain employs TRBV7-9 and TRBJ1-2; tentative D call: TRBD1 (6 bases). The CDR3 has 14 amino acids. The V end lost 5 bases, the J end lost 8 bases, and 18 bases lay between the germline ends. Per germline, CDR1 SEHNR and CDR2 FQNEAQ (reference sequence). For the CDR3, the DNA is TGTGCCAGCAGCGCATTACAGGGATCAAACGGCTACACCTTC. Residues: CASSALQGSNGYTF.

This clonotype was seen more than once but under ten times. V and J are TRBV4-1 and TRBJ1-2, with 7 bases lining up with TRBD1. This CDR3 is 15 amino acids long. From germline, CDR1 is MGHRA and CDR2 YSYEKL. V lost 0 bases, J lost 4 bases, and 5 bases stayed unmatched. The CDR3 DNA follows: TGCGCCAGCAGCCAAGATACCGGGACAGCCTATGGCTACACCTTC. This encodes CASSQDTGTAYGYTF.

V is TRBV20-1 and J is TRBJ2-3; D ambiguous. Trimming left V 1 base short and J 2 bases short, with 4 bases between. Germline-derived CDR1 and CDR2 are DFQATT and SNEGSKA (reference sequence). The CDR3 consists of 12 residues. CDR3 DNA sequence: TGCAGTGCTAGAGTCAACACAGATACGCAGTATTTT. Residues: CSARVNTDTQYF.

The rearrangement links TRBV29-1 to TRBJ2-1; no reliable D call. V lost 3 bases, J lost 3 bases, and 9 bases lay in between. The CDR3 consists of 13 residues. Germline V gene data show CDR1 as SQVTM and CDR2 as ANQGSEA. The CDR3 here is CSVDGGVYNEQFF. DNA of the CDR3: TGCAGCGTTGACGGTGGGGTCTACAATGAGCAGTTCTTC.